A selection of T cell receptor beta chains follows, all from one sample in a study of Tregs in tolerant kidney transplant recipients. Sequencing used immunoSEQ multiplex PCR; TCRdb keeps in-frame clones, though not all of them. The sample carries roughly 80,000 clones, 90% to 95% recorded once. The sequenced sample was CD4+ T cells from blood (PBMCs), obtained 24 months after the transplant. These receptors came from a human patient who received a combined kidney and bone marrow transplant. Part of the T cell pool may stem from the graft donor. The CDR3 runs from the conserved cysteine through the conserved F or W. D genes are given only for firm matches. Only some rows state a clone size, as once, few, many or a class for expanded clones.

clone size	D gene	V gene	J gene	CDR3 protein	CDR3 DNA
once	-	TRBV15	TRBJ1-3	CATSRDFSGSGGNTIYF	TGTGCCACCAGCAGGGACTTCAGCGGCTCTGGAGGAAACACCATATATTTT
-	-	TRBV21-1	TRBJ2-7	CASPQKAGQGASEQYF	TGTGCCAGCCCTCAAAAAGCGGGACAGGGGGCGTCCGAGCAGTACTTC
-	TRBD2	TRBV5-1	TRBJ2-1	CASSPKREMYNEQFF	TGCGCCAGCAGCCCAAAGCGGGAGATGTACAATGAGCAGTTCTTC
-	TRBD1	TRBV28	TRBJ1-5	CASSRAGTGGYQPQHF	TGTGCCAGCAGCAGAGCCGGGACAGGGGGCTATCAGCCCCAGCATTTT
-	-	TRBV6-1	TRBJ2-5	CASSQEQYF	TGTGCCAGCTCCCAAGAGCAGTACTTC
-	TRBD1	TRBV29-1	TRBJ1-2	CSVLTGVDGYTF	TGCAGCGTTTTGACAGGGGTGGATGGCTACACCTTC
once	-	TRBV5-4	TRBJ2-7	CASSPRTRGGEQYF	TGTGCCAGCAGCCCGAGGACTAGGGGGGGCGAGCAGTACTTC
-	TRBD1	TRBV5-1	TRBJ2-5	CASSGRDRVQETQYF	TGCGCCAGCAGCGGCCGGGACAGAGTCCAAGAGACCCAGTACTTC
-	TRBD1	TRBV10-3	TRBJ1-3	CAIKGQGTGNTIYF	TGTGCCATCAAGGGACAGGGAACTGGAAACACCATATATTTT
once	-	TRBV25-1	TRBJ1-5	CASSEYPGHNQPQHF	TGTGCCAGCAGTGAATATCCGGGACACAATCAGCCCCAGCATTTT
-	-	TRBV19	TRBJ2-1	CASSFPDRQRYNEQFF	TGTGCCAGTAGTTTCCCGGACAGACAACGATACAATGAGCAGTTCTTC
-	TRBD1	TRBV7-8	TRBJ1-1	CASSLEETGGAWTEAFF	TGTGCCAGCAGCTTAGAGGAGACAGGGGGCGCGTGGACTGAAGCTTTCTTT